Listed here are 5 T cell receptor beta chains from one sample, sequenced in a study of blood T cell repertoires in COVID-19. Clones were sequenced by immunoSEQ multiplex PCR, and TCRdb holds only the in-frame ones, with some missing. The sample consists of 140,000 or so clones, almost 85% of them appearing once. Sequencing was done on a sample of PBMCs or T cells enriched from blood (not recorded which). The receptor set was obtained from a woman aged 45 to 65 with acute COVID-19.

V and J are TRBV2 and TRBJ1-2; possibly TRBD1 for D (5 bases). Germline CDR1 and CDR2: SNHLY and FYNNEI. Trimming took 2 bases from V and 5 from J, leaving 9 bases between them. This CDR3 spans 13 amino acids. CDR3: CASSEQGEYGYTF. The CDR3 DNA sequence: TGTGCCAGCAGTGAACAGGGTGAATATGGCTACACCTTC.

The chain employs TRBV18 and TRBJ2-1; 7 bases match TRBD2. J lost 4 bases, V lost 4 bases, and 10 bases had no gene match. CDR3 length equals 16 residues. Germline CDR1 is KGHSH and CDR2 is LQKENI. CDR3 coding DNA: TGTGCCAGCTCACTACAGCGGGGCAGAAATTACAATGAGCAGTTCTTC. Encoded protein: CASSLQRGRNYNEQFF.

The chain joins TRBV6-5 to TRBJ2-7; a weak D match, TRBD1 (5 bases). The germline V gene has CDR1 MNHEY and CDR2 SVGAGI. This CDR3 comprises 13 residues. Trimming left V 4 bases short and J 3 bases short, with 10 bases between. CDR3 loop: CASSSQGVYEQYF. The CDR3 bases are TGTGCCAGCAGTTCCCAGGGTGTCTACGAGCAGTACTTC.

This chain uses TRBV2 with TRBJ1-6, with D possibly TRBD1 on 5 matching bases. V shed 7 bases and J shed 8 bases, with 12 bases lying between them. This CDR3 region has 13 residues. Germline V gives CDR1 SNHLY, CDR2 FYNNEI. CDR3 sequence: CASKRTGDSPLHF. CDR3 sequence (DNA): TGTGCCAGCAAACGGACGGGGGATTCACCCCTCCACTTT.

The sample holds one count of this clone. J is TRBJ2-1 and V is TRBV9; 13 positions agree with TRBD2. The length of the CDR3 is 16 residues. In germline, CDR1 is SGDLS, CDR2 YYNGEE. Unmatched junction bases numbered 2, after V lost 2 bases and J lost 3 bases. The CDR3 nucleotides read TGTGCCAGCAGCGTCCGACTAGCGGGGGGCTACAATGAGCAGTTCTTC. Translating it yields CASSVRLAGGYNEQFF.